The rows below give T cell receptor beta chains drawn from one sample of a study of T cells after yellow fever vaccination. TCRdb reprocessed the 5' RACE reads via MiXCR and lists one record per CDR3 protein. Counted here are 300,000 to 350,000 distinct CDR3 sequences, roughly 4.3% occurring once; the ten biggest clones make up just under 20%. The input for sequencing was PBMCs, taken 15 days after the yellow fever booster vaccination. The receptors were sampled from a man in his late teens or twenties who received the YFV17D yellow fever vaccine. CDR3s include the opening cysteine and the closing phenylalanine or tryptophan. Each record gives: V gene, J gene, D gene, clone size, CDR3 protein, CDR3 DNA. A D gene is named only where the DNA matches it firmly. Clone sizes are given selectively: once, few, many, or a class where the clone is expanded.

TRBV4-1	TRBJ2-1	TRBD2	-	CASSQDRTSTNEQFF	TGCGCCAGCAGCCAAGACCGGACTAGCACCAATGAGCAGTTCTTC
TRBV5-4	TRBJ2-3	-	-	CASSSLETHDTQYF	TGTGCCAGCAGCTCCCTGGAGACCCACGATACGCAGTATTTT
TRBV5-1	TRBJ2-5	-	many	CASSGTTAQETQYF	TGCGCCAGCAGCGGGACGACAGCACAAGAGACCCAGTACTTC
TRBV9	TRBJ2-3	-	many	CASSVRTDTDTQYF	TGTGCCAGCAGCGTAAGAACGGACACAGATACGCAGTATTTT
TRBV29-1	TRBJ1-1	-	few	CSVALRLGRTEAFF	TGCAGCGTTGCCCTCCGGTTGGGACGCACTGAAGCTTTCTTT
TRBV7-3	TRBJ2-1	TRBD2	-	CASGHGGAAYNEQFF	TGTGCCAGCGGCCACGGGGGGGCCGCCTACAATGAGCAGTTCTTC
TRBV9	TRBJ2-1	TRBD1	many	CASSPRDSSYNEQFF	TGTGCCAGCAGCCCACGGGACAGCTCCTACAATGAGCAGTTCTTC
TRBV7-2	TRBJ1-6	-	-	CASRIRVREGPLHF	TGTGCCAGCAGAATCCGGGTCCGCGAGGGACCCCTCCACTTT
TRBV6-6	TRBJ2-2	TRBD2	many	CASSSSERGGTGELFF	TGTGCCAGCAGTTCCTCGGAGCGGGGGGGGACCGGGGAGCTGTTTTTT
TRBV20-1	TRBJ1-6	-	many	CSATSVDSPLHF	TGCAGTGCTACCTCGGTGGATTCACCCCTCCACTTT
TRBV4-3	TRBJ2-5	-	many	CASSQGPEETQYF	TGCGCCAGCAGCCAAGGACCAGAAGAGACCCAGTACTTC
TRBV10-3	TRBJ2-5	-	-	CAARQSQQETQYF	TGTGCCGCCCGACAGTCCCAGCAAGAGACCCAGTACTTC
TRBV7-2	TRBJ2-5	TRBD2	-	CASAGGLGETQYF	TGTGCCTCCGCGGGGGGGCTCGGGGAGACCCAGTACTTC
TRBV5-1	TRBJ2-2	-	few	CASSPMPRGSHTGELFF	TGCGCCAGCAGCCCAATGCCCAGGGGAAGTCACACCGGGGAGCTGTTTTTT
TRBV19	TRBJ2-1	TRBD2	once	CASSRAAVAGGPNEQFF	TGTGCCAGTAGTAGGGCAGCCGTAGCGGGGGGGCCCAATGAGCAGTTCTTC
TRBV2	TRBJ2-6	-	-	CASCGAPSGANVLTF	TGTGCCAGCTGTGGCGCGCCTTCTGGGGCCAACGTCCTGACTTTC
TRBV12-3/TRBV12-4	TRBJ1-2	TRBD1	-	CASSSLGQRTGYTF	TGTGCCAGCAGTTCGCTGGGACAGAGGACCGGCTACACCTTC
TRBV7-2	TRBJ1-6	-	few	CASSLEAVRISPLHF	TGTGCCAGCAGCTTAGAGGCAGTTCGTATTTCACCCCTCCACTTT
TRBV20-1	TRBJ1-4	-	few	CSARQEGSEKLFF	TGCAGTGCTAGACAGGAGGGATCAGAAAAACTGTTTTTT
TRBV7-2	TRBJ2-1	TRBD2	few	CASSLAPHSSGDHEFF	TGTGCCAGCAGCTTAGCGCCCCACTCTAGCGGGGACCACGAGTTCTTC
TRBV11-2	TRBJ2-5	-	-	CASSTEQQETQYF	TGTGCCAGCAGCACGGAACAGCAAGAGACCCAGTACTTC
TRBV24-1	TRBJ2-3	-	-	CATSDSDTDTQYF	TGTGCCACCAGTGATTCGGACACAGATACGCAGTATTTT
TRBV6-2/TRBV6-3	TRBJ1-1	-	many	CASGRAGLNTEAFF	TGTGCCAGCGGGCGGGCAGGACTAAACACTGAAGCTTTCTTT
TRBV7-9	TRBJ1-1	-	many	CASSPSRGATTEAFF	TGTGCCAGCAGCCCGAGCCGAGGGGCGACCACTGAAGCTTTCTTT
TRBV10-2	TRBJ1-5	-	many	CASNGQFNQPQHF	TGCGCCAGCAATGGACAGTTCAATCAGCCCCAGCATTTT
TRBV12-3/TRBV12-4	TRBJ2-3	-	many	CASTLGFLDTQYF	TGTGCCAGCACCCTCGGGTTCCTAGATACGCAGTATTTT
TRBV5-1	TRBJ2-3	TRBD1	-	CASSRTGADTQYF	TGCGCCAGCAGCAGGACAGGGGCAGATACGCAGTATTTT